At least ten counts were recorded for the clone carrying this T cell receptor (beta chain). Antigen specificity is unknown. Germline CDR1 ENHRY, CDR2 SYGVKD. V was clipped by 5 bases and J by 5 bases, with 9 bases between them. This CDR3 spans 12 amino acids. This specimen comes from a study of CD8+ T cells in alopecia areata. Study overall: The study gave treated patients oral tofacitinib at 5 to 10 mg twice daily.

Findings of the study overall: Against the mouse data, patients shared TCRs less clearly, possibly for HLA reasons.

RNA was extracted and reverse transcribed into cDNA as the sequencing template. Produced via immunoSEQ multiplex PCR; TCRdb's table is partial and in-frame only. Of 110,000 to 150,000 clones detected, about three fifths appear once; the ten largest clones hold 5% to 7%. The sequenced sample was CD4+ T cells sorted from blood, obtained at week 0. This sequence originates from a human donor with alopecia areata. The chain links TRBV10-3 to TRBJ1-2, with a weak D call TRBD1 (5 bases). The CDR3 protein is CAISPGLYGYTF. In nucleotides, the CDR3 is TGTGCCATCAGTCCGGGACTTTATGGCTACACCTTC.